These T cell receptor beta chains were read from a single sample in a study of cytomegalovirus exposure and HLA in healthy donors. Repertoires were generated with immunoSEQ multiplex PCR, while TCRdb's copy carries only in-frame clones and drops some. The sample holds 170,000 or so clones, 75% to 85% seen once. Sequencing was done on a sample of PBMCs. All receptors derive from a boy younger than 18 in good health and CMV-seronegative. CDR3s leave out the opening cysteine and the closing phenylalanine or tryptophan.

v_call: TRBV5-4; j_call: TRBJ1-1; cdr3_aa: ASRRQGGNTEAF
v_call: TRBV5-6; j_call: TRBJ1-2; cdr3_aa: ASSPPGRDKASGGYT
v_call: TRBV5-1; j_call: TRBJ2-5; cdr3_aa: ASSLGGQGALETQY
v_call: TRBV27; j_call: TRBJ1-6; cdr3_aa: ASTGGTGSPLH
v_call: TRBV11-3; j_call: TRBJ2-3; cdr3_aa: ASSFRQGSTDTQY
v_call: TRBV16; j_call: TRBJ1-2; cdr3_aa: ASSQSGSQRGYT
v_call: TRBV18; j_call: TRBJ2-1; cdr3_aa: ASSPPFGQGENNEQF
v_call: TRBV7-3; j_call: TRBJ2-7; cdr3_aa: ASSPGTGGPEY
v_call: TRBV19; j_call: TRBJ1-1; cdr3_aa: ASSTGNTEAF
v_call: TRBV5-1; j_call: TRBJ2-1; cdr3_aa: ASSLGTANNEQF
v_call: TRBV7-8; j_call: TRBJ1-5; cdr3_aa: ASSLVYQRGWSNQPQH
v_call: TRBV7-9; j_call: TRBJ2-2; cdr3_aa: ASSSLAGLTTGELF
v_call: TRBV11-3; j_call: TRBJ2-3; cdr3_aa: ASSLGATGTRGTDTQY
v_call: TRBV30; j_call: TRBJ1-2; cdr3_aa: AWSRGFHGYT
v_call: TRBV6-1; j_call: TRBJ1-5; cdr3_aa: ASSAFSNQPQH
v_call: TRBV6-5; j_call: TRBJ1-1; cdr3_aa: ASRNRGPTEAF
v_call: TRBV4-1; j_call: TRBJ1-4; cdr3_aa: ASSQDREVLTTNEKLF
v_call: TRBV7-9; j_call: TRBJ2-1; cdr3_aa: ASSLETGVVDEQF
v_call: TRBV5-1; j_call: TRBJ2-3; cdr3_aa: ASSLELAGADTQY
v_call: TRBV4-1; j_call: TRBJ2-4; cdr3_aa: ASSQVGLAKNIQY
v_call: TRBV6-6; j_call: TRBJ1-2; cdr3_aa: ASSYSDGLEGYT
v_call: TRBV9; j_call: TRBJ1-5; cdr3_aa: ASSAGDSNQPQH
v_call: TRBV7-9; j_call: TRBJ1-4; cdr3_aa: ASSLGTDINEKLF
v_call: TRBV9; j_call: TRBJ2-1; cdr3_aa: ASTPGQGVSEQF